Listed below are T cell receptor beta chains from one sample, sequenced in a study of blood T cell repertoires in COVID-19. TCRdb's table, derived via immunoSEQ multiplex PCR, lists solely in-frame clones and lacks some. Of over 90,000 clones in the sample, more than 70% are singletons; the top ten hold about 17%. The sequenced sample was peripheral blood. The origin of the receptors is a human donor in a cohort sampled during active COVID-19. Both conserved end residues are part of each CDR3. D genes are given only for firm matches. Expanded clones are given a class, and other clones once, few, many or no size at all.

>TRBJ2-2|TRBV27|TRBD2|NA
TGTGCCAGCAGTTTTCGGGGGGGGCTGTTCGGGGAGCTGTTTTTT
CASSFRGGLFGELFF
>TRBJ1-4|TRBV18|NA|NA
TGTGCCAGCTCACCGCCCGGGGTGGAAGAAAAACTGTTTTTT
CASSPPGVEEKLFF
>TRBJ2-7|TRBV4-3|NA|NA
TGCGCCAGCAGCCAAGATCGGACATACGAGCAGTACTTC
CASSQDRTYEQYF
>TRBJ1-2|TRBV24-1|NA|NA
TGTGCCACCAGTGAGCAATTCGGGGGCTACACCTTC
CATSEQFGGYTF
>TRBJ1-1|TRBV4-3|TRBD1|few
TGCGCCAGCAGCCCGAGAGGGACAGGGCCAGACGCGATGAACACTGAAGCTTTCTTT
CASSPRGTGPDAMNTEAFF
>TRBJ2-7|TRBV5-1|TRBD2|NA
TGCGCCAGCAGCTTTCCCTTGACGGGAGGCGAGCAGTACTTC
CASSFPLTGGEQYF
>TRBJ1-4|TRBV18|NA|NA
TGTGCCAGCTCATCATCGTCGGGGTCGAGGGCTAATGAAAAACTGTTTTTT
CASSSSSGSRANEKLFF
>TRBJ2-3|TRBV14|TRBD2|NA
TGTGCCAGCAGCCGGGGTAGCGGGGCTACAGATACGCAGTATTTT
CASSRGSGATDTQYF
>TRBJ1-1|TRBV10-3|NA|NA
TGTGCCATCAGTGAGTCGGCAGGCAGGGCGAACACTGAAGCTTTCTTT
CAISESAGRANTEAFF
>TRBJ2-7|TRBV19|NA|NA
TGTGCCAGTAGTTTTGCAGGGAACTACGAGCAGTACTTC
CASSFAGNYEQYF
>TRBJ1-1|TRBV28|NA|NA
TGTGCCAGCAGTTCGCTGTCAGGTATCACTGAAGCTTTCTTT
CASSSLSGITEAFF
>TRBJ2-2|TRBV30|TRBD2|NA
TGTGCCTGGAGGAACAGACTAGCGGGGAGGATAAACACCGGGGAGCTGTTTTTT
CAWRNRLAGRINTGELFF
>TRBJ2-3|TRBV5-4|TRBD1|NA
TGTGCCAGCAGCTTTCCCACAGGGGATACCACAGATACGCAGTATTTT
CASSFPTGDTTDTQYF
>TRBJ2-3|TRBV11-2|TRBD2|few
TGTGCCAGCAGCAGGCGACTAGCCCTTGATACGCAGTATTTT
CASSRRLALDTQYF
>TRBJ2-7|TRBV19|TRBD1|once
TGTGCCAGTAGAGCCCCAGGACAGGGGGCCTACGAGCAGTACTTC
CASRAPGQGAYEQYF
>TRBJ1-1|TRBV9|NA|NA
TGTGCCAGCAGCTTAGAGGGGGTAATGGGAAACACTGAAGCTTTCTTT
CASSLEGVMGNTEAFF
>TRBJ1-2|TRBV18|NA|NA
TGTGCCAGCTCACCAGGCAGGGATTATGGCTACACCTTC
CASSPGRDYGYTF
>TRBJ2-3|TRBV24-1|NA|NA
TGTGCCACCAGTGATCCCGACAGGAGCAGCACAGATACGCAGTATTTT
CATSDPDRSSTDTQYF
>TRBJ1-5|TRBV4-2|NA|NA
TGTGCCAGCAGCCAGGGAACAGGGTTGGGTCAGCCCCAGCATTTT
CASSQGTGLGQPQHF
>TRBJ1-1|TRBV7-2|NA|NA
TGTGCCAGCAGACCAGACAGACTAGGAAACACTGAAGCTTTCTTT
CASRPDRLGNTEAFF
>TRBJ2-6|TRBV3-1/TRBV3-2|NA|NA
TGTGCCAGCAGCCGTCAGGCCTCCCCTTCTTCTGGGGCCAACGTCCTGACTTTC
CASSRQASPSSGANVLTF
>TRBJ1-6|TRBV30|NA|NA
TGTGCCTGGAAGATGGAAGGGGGTTATAATTCACCCCTCCACTTT
CAWKMEGGYNSPLHF
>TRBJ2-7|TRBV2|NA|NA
TGTGCCAGCAGGGTGGCAGGGCCACCGTCTTACGAGCAGTACTTC
CASRVAGPPSYEQYF
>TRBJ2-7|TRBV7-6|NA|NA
TGTGCCAGCTCAGAGGGCTACGAGCAGTACTTC
CASSEGYEQYF
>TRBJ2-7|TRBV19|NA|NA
TGTGCCAGTAGTATGGTGGTCCAGGCCTACGAGCAGTACTTC
CASSMVVQAYEQYF
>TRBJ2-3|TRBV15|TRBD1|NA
TGTGCCACCAGCAGACTCCCGGGACAGGGTCAGACGCAGTATTTT
CATSRLPGQGQTQYF
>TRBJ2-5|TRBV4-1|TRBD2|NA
TGCGCCAGCAGCCAACGACTAGCGGGGGGGATTATGGAGGAGACCCAGTACTTC
CASSQRLAGGIMEETQYF
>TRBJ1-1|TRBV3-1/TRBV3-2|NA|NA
TGTGCCAGCAGCCCATCAGGGATACTAAGGAACACTGAAGCTTTCTTT
CASSPSGILRNTEAFF
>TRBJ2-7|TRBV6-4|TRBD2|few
TGTGCCAGCAGGCCTAGCGGGGGCCTCTACGAGCAGTACTTC
CASRPSGGLYEQYF
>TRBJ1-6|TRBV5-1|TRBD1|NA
TGCGCCAGCGGACAGGGGTTGGATTCACCCCTCCACTTT
CASGQGLDSPLHF
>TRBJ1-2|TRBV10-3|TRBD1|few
TGTGCCAGCCGATCAACCTTACAGGGGCCCCTCGAAGGCTACACCTTC
CASRSTLQGPLEGYTF
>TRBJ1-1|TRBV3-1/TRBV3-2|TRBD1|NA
TGTGCCAGCAGCCGTCGGTTGGACAGGATGAACACTGAAGCTTTCTTT
CASSRRLDRMNTEAFF
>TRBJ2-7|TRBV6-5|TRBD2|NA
TGTGCCAGCAGGGACGCAGCGGGGGGGCTTCGCGAGCAGTACTTC
CASRDAAGGLREQYF